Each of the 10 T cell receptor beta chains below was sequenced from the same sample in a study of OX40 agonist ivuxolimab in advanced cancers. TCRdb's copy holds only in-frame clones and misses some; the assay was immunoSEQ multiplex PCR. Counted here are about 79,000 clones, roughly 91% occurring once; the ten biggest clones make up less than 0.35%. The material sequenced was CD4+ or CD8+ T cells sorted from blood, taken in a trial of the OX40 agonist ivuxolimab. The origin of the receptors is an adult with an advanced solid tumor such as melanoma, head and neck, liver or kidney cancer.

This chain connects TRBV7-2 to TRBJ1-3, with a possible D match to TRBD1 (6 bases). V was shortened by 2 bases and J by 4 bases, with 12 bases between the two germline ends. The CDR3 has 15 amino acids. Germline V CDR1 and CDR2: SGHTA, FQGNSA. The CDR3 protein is CASSLSGQAGNTIYF. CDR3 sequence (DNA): TGTGCCAGCAGCTTATCGGGACAAGCGGGAAACACCATATATTTT.

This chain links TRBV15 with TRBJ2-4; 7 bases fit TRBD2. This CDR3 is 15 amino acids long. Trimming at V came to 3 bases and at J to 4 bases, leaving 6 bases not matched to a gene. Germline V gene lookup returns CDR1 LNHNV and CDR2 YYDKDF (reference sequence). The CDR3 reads CATSRGGGDKNIQYF. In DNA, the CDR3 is TGTGCCACCAGCAGGGGGGGAGGGGATAAAAACATTCAGTACTTC.

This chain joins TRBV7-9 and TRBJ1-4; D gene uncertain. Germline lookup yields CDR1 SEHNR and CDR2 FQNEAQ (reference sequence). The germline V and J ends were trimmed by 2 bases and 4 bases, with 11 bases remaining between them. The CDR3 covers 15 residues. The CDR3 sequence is CASSLFGVINEKLFF. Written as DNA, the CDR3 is TGTGCCAGCAGCTTATTTGGTGTGATTAATGAAAAACTGTTTTTT.

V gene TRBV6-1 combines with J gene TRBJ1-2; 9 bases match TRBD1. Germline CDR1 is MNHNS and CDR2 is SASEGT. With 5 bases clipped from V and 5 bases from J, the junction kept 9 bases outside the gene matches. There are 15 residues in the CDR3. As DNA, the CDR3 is TGTGCCAGCAGTTCTACGGACAGGGGATGGTATGGCTACACCTTC. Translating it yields CASSSTDRGWYGYTF.

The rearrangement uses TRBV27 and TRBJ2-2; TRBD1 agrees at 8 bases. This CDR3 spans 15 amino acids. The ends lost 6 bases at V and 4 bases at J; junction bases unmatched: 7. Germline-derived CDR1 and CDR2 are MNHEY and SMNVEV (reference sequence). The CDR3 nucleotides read TGTGCCAGCAGCGGCGGGACAGGAGTCACCGGGGAGCTGTTTTTT. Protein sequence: CASSGGTGVTGELFF.

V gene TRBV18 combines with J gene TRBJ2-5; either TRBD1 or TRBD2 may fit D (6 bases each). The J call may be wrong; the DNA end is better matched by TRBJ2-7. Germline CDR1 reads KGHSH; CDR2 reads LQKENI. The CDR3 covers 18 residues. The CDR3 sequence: CASAGTPRLGGVVYEQYF. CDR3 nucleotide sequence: TGTGCCTCGGCAGGGACACCCCGTTTGGGGGGTGTGGTCTACGAGCAGTACTTC.

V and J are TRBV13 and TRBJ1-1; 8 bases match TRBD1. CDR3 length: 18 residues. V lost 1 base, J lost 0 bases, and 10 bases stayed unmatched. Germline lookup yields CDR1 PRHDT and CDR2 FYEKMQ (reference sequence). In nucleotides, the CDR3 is TGTGCCAGCAGCTTAGTCCCTAAGACAGGGGTTATGAACACTGAAGCTTTCTTT. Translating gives CASSLVPKTGVMNTEAFF. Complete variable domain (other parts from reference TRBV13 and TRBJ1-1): AAGVIQSPRHLIKEKRETATLKCYPIPRHDTVYWYQQGPGQDPQFLISFYEKMQSDKGSIPDRFSAQQFSDYHSELNMSSLELGDSALYFCASSLVPKTGVMNTEAFFGQGTRLTVV.

The CDR3 protein is CASSRDRKVPKLFF. In DNA form, the CDR3 reads TGTGCCAGCAGCCGGGACAGGAAGGTGCCAAAACTGTTTTTT. The chain joins TRBV6-5 to TRBJ1-4; 8 bases map to TRBD1. V lost 6 bases to trimming and J lost 10 bases; unmatched junction nucleotides: 10. Germline-derived CDR1 and CDR2 are MNHEY and SVGAGI. The CDR3 has 14 amino acids.

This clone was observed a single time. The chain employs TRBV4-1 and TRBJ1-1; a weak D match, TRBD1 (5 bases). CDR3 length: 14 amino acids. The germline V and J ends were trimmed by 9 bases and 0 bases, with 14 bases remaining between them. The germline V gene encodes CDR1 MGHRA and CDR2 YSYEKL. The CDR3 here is CASRGPLMNTEAFF. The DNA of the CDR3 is TGCGCCAGTAGGGGTCCGCTTATGAACACTGAAGCTTTCTTT.

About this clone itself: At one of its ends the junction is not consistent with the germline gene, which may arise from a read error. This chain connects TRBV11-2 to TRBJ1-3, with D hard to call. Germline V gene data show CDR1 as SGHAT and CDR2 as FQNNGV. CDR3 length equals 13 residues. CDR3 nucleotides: TGTGCCAGCAGCTCCTCTCCTGGTAACACCATATATTTT. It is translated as CASSSSPGNTIYF.